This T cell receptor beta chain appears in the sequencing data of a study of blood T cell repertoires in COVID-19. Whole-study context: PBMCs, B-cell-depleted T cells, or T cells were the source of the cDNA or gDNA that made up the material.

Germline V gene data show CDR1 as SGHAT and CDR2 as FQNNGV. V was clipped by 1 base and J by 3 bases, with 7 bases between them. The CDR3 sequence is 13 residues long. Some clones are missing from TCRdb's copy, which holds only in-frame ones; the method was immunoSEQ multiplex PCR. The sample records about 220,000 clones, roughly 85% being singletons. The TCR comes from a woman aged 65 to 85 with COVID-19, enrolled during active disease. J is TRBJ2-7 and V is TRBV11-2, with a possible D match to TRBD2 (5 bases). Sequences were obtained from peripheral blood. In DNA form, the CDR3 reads TGTGCCAGCAGCTTAGCGGGATACTACGAGCAGTACTTC. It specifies CASSLAGYYEQYF.